The rows below give T cell receptor beta chains drawn from one sample of a study of blood T cells in healthy people across ages. A single record per CDR3 protein comes from TCRdb applying MiXCR to the 5' RACE reads. Of about 780,000 distinct CDR3 sequences listed, around 62% are singletons. Sequenced material: blood. These receptors all come from a man aged 25-45 years in good health. Both conserved end residues are part of each CDR3. D genes are given only for firm matches. Some rows have no size entry. The others give once, few or many, or a class for an expanded clone.

>-|-|TRBV13|TRBJ2-7
CASRKGGSSYEQYF
TGTGCCAGCAGGAAGGGGGGAAGCTCCTACGAGCAGTACTTC
>-|-|TRBV20-1|TRBJ2-7
CSARSQGYEQYF
TGCAGTGCTAGAAGCCAGGGATACGAGCAGTACTTC
>once|-|TRBV5-1|TRBJ2-7
CASSLWDIAYEQYF
TGCGCCAGCAGCTTGTGGGACATAGCCTACGAGCAGTACTTC
>-|TRBD2|TRBV6-2/TRBV6-3|TRBJ2-1
CASSTSGGPSYYNEQFF
TGTGCCAGCAGTACTAGCGGGGGGCCGTCCTATTACAATGAGCAGTTCTTC
>-|-|TRBV4-3|TRBJ1-4
CASSQGGIRIPGKLFF
TGCGCCAGCAGCCAAGGGGGTATCCGAATACCCGGAAAACTGTTTTTT
>-|-|TRBV2|TRBJ1-2
CASSEGTAYGYTF
TGTGCCAGCAGTGAAGGGACAGCCTATGGCTACACCTTC
>-|TRBD2|TRBV4-2|TRBJ2-7
CASSQESSGVYEQYF
TGTGCCAGCAGCCAAGAGTCTAGCGGGGTTTACGAGCAGTACTTC
>-|TRBD1|TRBV4-3|TRBJ1-2
CASSHRGRNYGYTF
TGCGCCAGCAGCCACAGGGGGCGTAACTATGGCTACACCTTC
>-|TRBD1|TRBV4-2|TRBJ2-3
CASSHRGQGISPDTQYF
TGTGCCAGCAGCCACAGGGGACAGGGGATATCCCCAGATACGCAGTATTTT
>-|-|TRBV6-6|TRBJ1-6
CASSYSGRGSSPLHF
TGTGCCAGCAGTTACTCGGGCAGGGGATCTTCACCCCTCCACTTT
>-|-|TRBV7-6|TRBJ1-4
CASGGVNEKLFF
TGTGCCAGCGGGGGGGTTAATGAAAAACTGTTTTTT
>-|-|TRBV7-2|TRBJ1-5
CASSLEDLGFSNQPQHF
TGTGCCAGCAGCTTAGAAGATCTGGGGTTTTCAAATCAGCCCCAGCATTTT
>-|-|TRBV28|TRBJ2-5
CASSEFVLTAQETQYF
TGTGCCAGCAGTGAGTTTGTACTGACAGCCCAAGAGACCCAGTACTTC
>-|-|TRBV6-2/TRBV6-3|TRBJ2-3
CASSSRLAGSTDTQYF
TGTGCCAGCAGTTCCCGCCTGGCGGGGTCCACAGATACGCAGTATTTT
>-|-|TRBV4-1|TRBJ2-2
CASRVGIEAGELFF
TGCGCCAGCAGGGTGGGGATTGAAGCCGGGGAGCTGTTTTTT
>-|TRBD1|TRBV10-3|TRBJ1-2
CAISGTGTGTGMDGYTF
TGTGCCATCAGTGGTACCGGGACAGGGACCGGGATGGATGGCTACACCTTC
>-|-|TRBV9|TRBJ2-1
CASSAGVYNEQFF
TGTGCCAGCAGCGCCGGGGTTTACAATGAGCAGTTCTTC
>once|-|TRBV4-1|TRBJ1-2
CASSQDLDPGGYTF
TGCGCCAGCAGCCAAGATTTAGACCCGGGTGGCTACACCTTC
>-|TRBD1|TRBV7-3|TRBJ2-7
CTSSPQGTVPYEQYF
TGTACCAGCAGCCCACAGGGGACAGTACCCTACGAGCAGTACTTC
>few|-|TRBV10-3|TRBJ2-1
CAISGAGRTSSYNEQFF
TGTGCCATCAGTGGGGCGGGGAGAACGAGCTCCTACAATGAGCAGTTCTTC
>-|-|TRBV6-2/TRBV6-3|TRBJ2-7
CASSYSRVSGEQYF
TGTGCCAGCAGTTACTCGAGGGTTTCGGGGGAGCAGTACTTC
>-|-|TRBV7-2|TRBJ2-7
CASSLDWSSYNEQYF
TGTGCCAGCAGCTTGGACTGGAGCTCCTACAATGAGCAGTACTTC
>-|TRBD2|TRBV12-3/TRBV12-4|TRBJ2-3
CASRPTSGGTYTQYF
TGTGCCAGCAGGCCGACTAGCGGGGGGACCTATACGCAGTATTTT
>-|-|TRBV5-1|TRBJ1-1
CASSLEGRLGNTEAFF
TGCGCCAGCAGCTTGGAGGGAAGGCTGGGGAACACTGAAGCTTTCTTT
>-|TRBD1|TRBV6-5|TRBJ2-3
CASRSDRGSTDTQYF
TGTGCCAGCAGGTCGGACAGGGGGTCCACAGATACGCAGTATTTT
>few|TRBD1|TRBV9|TRBJ2-5
CASSPRSGQQETQYF
TGTGCCAGCAGCCCAAGATCGGGACAGCAAGAGACCCAGTACTTC
>-|-|TRBV27|TRBJ1-6
CASSLFFWETLHF
TGTGCCAGCAGTTTATTCTTCTGGGAAACCCTCCACTTT
>-|-|TRBV5-1|TRBJ2-3
CASSLRGPLDTQYF
TGCGCCAGCAGCTTGCGGGGACCCTTGGATACGCAGTATTTT
>few|TRBD1|TRBV12-3/TRBV12-4|TRBJ1-2
CASRRGQGTYGYTF
TGTGCCAGCCGTCGGGGACAGGGGACCTATGGCTACACCTTC
>once|-|TRBV6-5|TRBJ2-1
CASSYSGEQGSRALFF
TGTGCCAGCAGTTACAGTGGAGAACAGGGTTCGAGGGCTCTGTTCTTC
>-|-|TRBV5-1|TRBJ2-1
CASSGGLHNEQFF
TGCGCCAGCAGCGGGGGACTGCACAATGAGCAGTTCTTC
>-|TRBD2|TRBV3-1|TRBJ2-1
CASSQEAGGPYNEQFF
TGTGCCAGCAGCCAAGAGGCGGGGGGTCCCTACAATGAGCAGTTCTTC
>-|-|TRBV6-5|TRBJ2-4
CASGRGSLENIQYF
TGTGCCAGCGGCCGCGGCTCGTTGGAAAACATTCAGTACTTC
>-|-|TRBV7-8|TRBJ2-7
CASSEGGVSYEQYF
TGTGCCAGCAGTGAGGGGGGTGTTTCCTACGAGCAGTACTTC
>-|-|TRBV7-8|TRBJ2-6
CASSSPSPSGANVLTF
TGTGCCAGCAGCTCCCCGTCCCCATCTGGGGCCAACGTCCTGACTTTC
>many|-|TRBV6-4|TRBJ2-2
CASSEQEYTGELFF
TGTGCCAGCAGCGAGCAGGAATACACCGGGGAGCTGTTTTTT
>-|TRBD2|TRBV20-1|TRBJ2-7
CSATRLGGGNYEQYF
TGCAGTGCTACTCGCCTTGGGGGAGGGAACTACGAGCAGTACTTC
>-|TRBD2|TRBV7-2|TRBJ2-1
CASSPRTSGGAGNEQFF
TGTGCCAGCAGCCCACGGACTAGCGGGGGGGCAGGCAATGAGCAGTTCTTC
>-|-|TRBV7-9|TRBJ2-6
CASSTRSSGANVLTF
TGTGCCAGCAGCACCAGGAGTTCTGGGGCCAACGTCCTGACTTTC
>once|-|TRBV5-1|TRBJ2-1
CASSLIAGGYNEQFF
TGCGCCAGCAGCTTGATTGCAGGGGGGTACAATGAGCAGTTCTTC
>few|-|TRBV4-2|TRBJ2-7
CASSQDIGQVFSYEQYF
TGTGCCAGCAGCCAAGATATTGGCCAGGTTTTCTCCTACGAGCAGTACTTC
>-|-|TRBV12-3/TRBV12-4|TRBJ2-3
CASSRSLDTQYF
TGTGCCAGCAGTCGGTCCCTCGATACGCAGTATTTT
>-|-|TRBV18|TRBJ2-2
CASSPPEATNTGELFF
TGTGCCAGCTCACCACCGGAGGCCACGAACACCGGGGAGCTGTTTTTT
>-|TRBD1|TRBV7-9|TRBJ2-4
CASSSGTVGRAKNIQYF
TGTGCCAGCAGCTCGGGGACAGTAGGAAGGGCCAAAAACATTCAGTACTTC
>-|TRBD1|TRBV7-2|TRBJ1-2
CASSLGTGGYTF
TGTGCCAGCAGCCTAGGGACAGGCGGCTACACCTTC
>-|-|TRBV7-9|TRBJ1-1
CASSRLQGVNTEAFF
TGTGCCAGCAGCCGATTACAGGGCGTGAACACTGAAGCTTTCTTT
>-|TRBD1|TRBV5-1|TRBJ2-5
CANSYTSRGIQETQYF
TGCGCCAACAGCTACACAAGCAGGGGGATCCAAGAGACCCAGTACTTC
>-|TRBD2|TRBV6-5|TRBJ2-1
CASSSTTSGGLSSYNEQFF
TGTGCCAGCAGTTCTACGACTAGCGGGGGGCTTAGCTCCTACAATGAGCAGTTCTTC
>-|TRBD2|TRBV27|TRBJ2-2
CASRRRDYLNTGELFF
TGTGCCAGCAGGAGAAGGGACTACCTGAACACCGGGGAGCTGTTTTTT
>-|TRBD1|TRBV6-1|TRBJ1-5
CASRDRTGANQPQHF
TGTGCCAGCAGAGATCGGACAGGAGCCAATCAGCCCCAGCATTTT
>few|TRBD1|TRBV12-3/TRBV12-4|TRBJ2-7
CASSFFDRVYEQYF
TGTGCCAGCAGTTTTTTTGACAGGGTCTACGAGCAGTACTTC
>-|TRBD1|TRBV7-2|TRBJ2-1
CASRSGTGSVNEQFF
TGTGCCAGCAGATCCGGGACAGGGTCGGTCAATGAGCAGTTCTTC
>once|-|TRBV20-1|TRBJ1-4
CSAPNQVLATDEKLFF
TGCAGTGCTCCAAATCAGGTTTTGGCAACCGATGAAAAACTGTTTTTT
>-|-|TRBV27|TRBJ2-1
CASRPGPPNNEQFF
TGTGCCAGCAGGCCGGGACCCCCTAACAATGAGCAGTTCTTC
>many|-|TRBV12-3/TRBV12-4|TRBJ2-1
CASSLGGGGYEQFF
TGTGCCAGCAGTTTAGGTGGAGGGGGCTATGAGCAGTTCTTC
>-|TRBD1|TRBV6-2/TRBV6-3|TRBJ1-2
CASSGYARGLYGYTF
TGTGCCAGCAGTGGCTATGCCAGGGGGCTCTATGGCTACACCTTC
>-|-|TRBV7-2|TRBJ2-1
CASMEGTAPGGEQFF
TGTGCCAGCATGGAGGGGACAGCTCCAGGAGGTGAGCAGTTCTTC
>few|TRBD2|TRBV7-6|TRBJ2-1
CASSQPREIAGPYNEQFF
TGTGCCAGCAGCCAGCCCCGTGAAATAGCGGGACCCTACAATGAGCAGTTCTTC